This T cell receptor (beta chain) was identified during a study of cytomegalovirus exposure and HLA in healthy donors. It was with 60 Vbeta and 13 Jbeta primers that the PCR ran. Measured with immunoSEQ multiplex PCR; TCRdb has only the in-frame clones, and not every one. Its table lists approximately 30,000 clones. Remarks on this clone: Antigen unknown.

General observations from the study: As immune exposure information, only CMV serostatus was available. The authors reported that TCR beta sequences could predict HLA-A and HLA-B alleles. These predictions were accurate for most subjects in the first cohort.

This CDR3 has 11 residues. In germline, CDR1 is GTSNPN, CDR2 SVGIG (reference sequence). With 5 bases removed from V and 8 bases from J, the gap between germline ends came to 12 bases. The gene calls are TRBV30 and TRBJ1-1, with no clear D. Material: PBMCs. The sequence was obtained from a woman aged 40 to 50 in good health and CMV-seropositive. CDR3 sequence: CAWGGGGEAFF. CDR3 nucleotide sequence: TGTGCCTGGGGCGGTGGAGGGGAAGCTTTCTTT.